The rows below give T cell receptor beta chains drawn from one sample of a study of regulatory T cells in long-lasting Graves disease. TCRdb reprocessed the multiplex PCR reads via MiXCR and lists one record per CDR3 protein. This table has roughly 430,000 distinct CDR3 sequences, 16% appearing once. These data were also filed under a second study, of T cells in Graves' hyperthyroidism and ophthalmopathy.

Source: peripheral blood mononuclear cells (PBMCs), taken at new diagnosis, from a patient treated with antithyroid drugs. These receptors were obtained from a woman between 25 and 40 years old with Graves disease. Each CDR3 is given with its conserved first and last residue. A D gene is named only where the DNA matches it firmly. Size is omitted from some rows. Given values are once, few, many or a class for expanded clones.

v_gene: TRBV7-2; d_gene: .; j_gene: TRBJ2-5; abundance: many; CDR3nt: TGTGCCAGCAGCTACGGGACTGTAGAGACCCAGTACTTC; CDR3aa: CASSYGTVETQYF
v_gene: TRBV14; d_gene: .; j_gene: TRBJ1-1; abundance: .; CDR3nt: TGTGCCAGCAGCCGATCCAAGGGACCGAAGCTACTGAACACTGAAGCTTTCTTT; CDR3aa: CASSRSKGPKLLNTEAFF
v_gene: TRBV6-1; d_gene: TRBD2; j_gene: TRBJ2-3; abundance: many; CDR3nt: TGTGCCAGCAGCCCTGGACTAGCCCAAGGAACAGATACGCAGTATTTT; CDR3aa: CASSPGLAQGTDTQYF
v_gene: TRBV11-2; d_gene: .; j_gene: TRBJ1-1; abundance: many; CDR3nt: TGTGCCAGCAGCTTAAGGGGCGAACAGGTGAACACTGAAGCTTTCTTT; CDR3aa: CASSLRGEQVNTEAFF
v_gene: TRBV28; d_gene: .; j_gene: TRBJ1-2; abundance: .; CDR3nt: TGTGCCAGCTACCGGACCAACTCCCCGAGGAACTATGGCTACACCTTC; CDR3aa: CASYRTNSPRNYGYTF
v_gene: TRBV6-1; d_gene: .; j_gene: TRBJ2-3; abundance: .; CDR3nt: TGTGCCAGCCGGGACATAGGCACAGATACGCAGTATTTT; CDR3aa: CASRDIGTDTQYF
v_gene: TRBV27; d_gene: .; j_gene: TRBJ2-7; abundance: many; CDR3nt: TGTGCCAGCAGTTCCCGGGGAAGCTCCTACGAGCAGTACTTC; CDR3aa: CASSSRGSSYEQYF
v_gene: TRBV11-3; d_gene: .; j_gene: TRBJ1-5; abundance: many; CDR3nt: TGTGCCAGCAGCTTAGATCCCGACGGCAGAAGCAATCAGCCCCAGCATTTT; CDR3aa: CASSLDPDGRSNQPQHF
v_gene: TRBV11-3; d_gene: TRBD1; j_gene: TRBJ2-1; abundance: few; CDR3nt: TGTGCCAGCAGCGGCTACGACAGGGTGGAACAGTCCTTC; CDR3aa: CASSGYDRVEQSF
v_gene: TRBV11-2; d_gene: TRBD2; j_gene: TRBJ2-1; abundance: many; CDR3nt: TGTGCCAGCAGCTACCGACTAGCGGGAGGGCTGGAGCAGTTCTTC; CDR3aa: CASSYRLAGGLEQFF
v_gene: TRBV20-1; d_gene: TRBD2; j_gene: TRBJ2-7; abundance: many; CDR3nt: TGCAGTGCTAGAGAGACTAGCGGGAGCACTTCCCACGAGCAGTACTTC; CDR3aa: CSARETSGSTSHEQYF
v_gene: TRBV18; d_gene: .; j_gene: TRBJ2-7; abundance: many; CDR3nt: TGTGCCAGCTCACCACAAGGCCCCTCGGGAGAGCAGTACTTC; CDR3aa: CASSPQGPSGEQYF
v_gene: TRBV7-3; d_gene: .; j_gene: TRBJ2-1; abundance: few; CDR3nt: TGTGCCAGCAGCTTAAGACTTGGGGACTTAGAGCAGTTCTTC; CDR3aa: CASSLRLGDLEQFF